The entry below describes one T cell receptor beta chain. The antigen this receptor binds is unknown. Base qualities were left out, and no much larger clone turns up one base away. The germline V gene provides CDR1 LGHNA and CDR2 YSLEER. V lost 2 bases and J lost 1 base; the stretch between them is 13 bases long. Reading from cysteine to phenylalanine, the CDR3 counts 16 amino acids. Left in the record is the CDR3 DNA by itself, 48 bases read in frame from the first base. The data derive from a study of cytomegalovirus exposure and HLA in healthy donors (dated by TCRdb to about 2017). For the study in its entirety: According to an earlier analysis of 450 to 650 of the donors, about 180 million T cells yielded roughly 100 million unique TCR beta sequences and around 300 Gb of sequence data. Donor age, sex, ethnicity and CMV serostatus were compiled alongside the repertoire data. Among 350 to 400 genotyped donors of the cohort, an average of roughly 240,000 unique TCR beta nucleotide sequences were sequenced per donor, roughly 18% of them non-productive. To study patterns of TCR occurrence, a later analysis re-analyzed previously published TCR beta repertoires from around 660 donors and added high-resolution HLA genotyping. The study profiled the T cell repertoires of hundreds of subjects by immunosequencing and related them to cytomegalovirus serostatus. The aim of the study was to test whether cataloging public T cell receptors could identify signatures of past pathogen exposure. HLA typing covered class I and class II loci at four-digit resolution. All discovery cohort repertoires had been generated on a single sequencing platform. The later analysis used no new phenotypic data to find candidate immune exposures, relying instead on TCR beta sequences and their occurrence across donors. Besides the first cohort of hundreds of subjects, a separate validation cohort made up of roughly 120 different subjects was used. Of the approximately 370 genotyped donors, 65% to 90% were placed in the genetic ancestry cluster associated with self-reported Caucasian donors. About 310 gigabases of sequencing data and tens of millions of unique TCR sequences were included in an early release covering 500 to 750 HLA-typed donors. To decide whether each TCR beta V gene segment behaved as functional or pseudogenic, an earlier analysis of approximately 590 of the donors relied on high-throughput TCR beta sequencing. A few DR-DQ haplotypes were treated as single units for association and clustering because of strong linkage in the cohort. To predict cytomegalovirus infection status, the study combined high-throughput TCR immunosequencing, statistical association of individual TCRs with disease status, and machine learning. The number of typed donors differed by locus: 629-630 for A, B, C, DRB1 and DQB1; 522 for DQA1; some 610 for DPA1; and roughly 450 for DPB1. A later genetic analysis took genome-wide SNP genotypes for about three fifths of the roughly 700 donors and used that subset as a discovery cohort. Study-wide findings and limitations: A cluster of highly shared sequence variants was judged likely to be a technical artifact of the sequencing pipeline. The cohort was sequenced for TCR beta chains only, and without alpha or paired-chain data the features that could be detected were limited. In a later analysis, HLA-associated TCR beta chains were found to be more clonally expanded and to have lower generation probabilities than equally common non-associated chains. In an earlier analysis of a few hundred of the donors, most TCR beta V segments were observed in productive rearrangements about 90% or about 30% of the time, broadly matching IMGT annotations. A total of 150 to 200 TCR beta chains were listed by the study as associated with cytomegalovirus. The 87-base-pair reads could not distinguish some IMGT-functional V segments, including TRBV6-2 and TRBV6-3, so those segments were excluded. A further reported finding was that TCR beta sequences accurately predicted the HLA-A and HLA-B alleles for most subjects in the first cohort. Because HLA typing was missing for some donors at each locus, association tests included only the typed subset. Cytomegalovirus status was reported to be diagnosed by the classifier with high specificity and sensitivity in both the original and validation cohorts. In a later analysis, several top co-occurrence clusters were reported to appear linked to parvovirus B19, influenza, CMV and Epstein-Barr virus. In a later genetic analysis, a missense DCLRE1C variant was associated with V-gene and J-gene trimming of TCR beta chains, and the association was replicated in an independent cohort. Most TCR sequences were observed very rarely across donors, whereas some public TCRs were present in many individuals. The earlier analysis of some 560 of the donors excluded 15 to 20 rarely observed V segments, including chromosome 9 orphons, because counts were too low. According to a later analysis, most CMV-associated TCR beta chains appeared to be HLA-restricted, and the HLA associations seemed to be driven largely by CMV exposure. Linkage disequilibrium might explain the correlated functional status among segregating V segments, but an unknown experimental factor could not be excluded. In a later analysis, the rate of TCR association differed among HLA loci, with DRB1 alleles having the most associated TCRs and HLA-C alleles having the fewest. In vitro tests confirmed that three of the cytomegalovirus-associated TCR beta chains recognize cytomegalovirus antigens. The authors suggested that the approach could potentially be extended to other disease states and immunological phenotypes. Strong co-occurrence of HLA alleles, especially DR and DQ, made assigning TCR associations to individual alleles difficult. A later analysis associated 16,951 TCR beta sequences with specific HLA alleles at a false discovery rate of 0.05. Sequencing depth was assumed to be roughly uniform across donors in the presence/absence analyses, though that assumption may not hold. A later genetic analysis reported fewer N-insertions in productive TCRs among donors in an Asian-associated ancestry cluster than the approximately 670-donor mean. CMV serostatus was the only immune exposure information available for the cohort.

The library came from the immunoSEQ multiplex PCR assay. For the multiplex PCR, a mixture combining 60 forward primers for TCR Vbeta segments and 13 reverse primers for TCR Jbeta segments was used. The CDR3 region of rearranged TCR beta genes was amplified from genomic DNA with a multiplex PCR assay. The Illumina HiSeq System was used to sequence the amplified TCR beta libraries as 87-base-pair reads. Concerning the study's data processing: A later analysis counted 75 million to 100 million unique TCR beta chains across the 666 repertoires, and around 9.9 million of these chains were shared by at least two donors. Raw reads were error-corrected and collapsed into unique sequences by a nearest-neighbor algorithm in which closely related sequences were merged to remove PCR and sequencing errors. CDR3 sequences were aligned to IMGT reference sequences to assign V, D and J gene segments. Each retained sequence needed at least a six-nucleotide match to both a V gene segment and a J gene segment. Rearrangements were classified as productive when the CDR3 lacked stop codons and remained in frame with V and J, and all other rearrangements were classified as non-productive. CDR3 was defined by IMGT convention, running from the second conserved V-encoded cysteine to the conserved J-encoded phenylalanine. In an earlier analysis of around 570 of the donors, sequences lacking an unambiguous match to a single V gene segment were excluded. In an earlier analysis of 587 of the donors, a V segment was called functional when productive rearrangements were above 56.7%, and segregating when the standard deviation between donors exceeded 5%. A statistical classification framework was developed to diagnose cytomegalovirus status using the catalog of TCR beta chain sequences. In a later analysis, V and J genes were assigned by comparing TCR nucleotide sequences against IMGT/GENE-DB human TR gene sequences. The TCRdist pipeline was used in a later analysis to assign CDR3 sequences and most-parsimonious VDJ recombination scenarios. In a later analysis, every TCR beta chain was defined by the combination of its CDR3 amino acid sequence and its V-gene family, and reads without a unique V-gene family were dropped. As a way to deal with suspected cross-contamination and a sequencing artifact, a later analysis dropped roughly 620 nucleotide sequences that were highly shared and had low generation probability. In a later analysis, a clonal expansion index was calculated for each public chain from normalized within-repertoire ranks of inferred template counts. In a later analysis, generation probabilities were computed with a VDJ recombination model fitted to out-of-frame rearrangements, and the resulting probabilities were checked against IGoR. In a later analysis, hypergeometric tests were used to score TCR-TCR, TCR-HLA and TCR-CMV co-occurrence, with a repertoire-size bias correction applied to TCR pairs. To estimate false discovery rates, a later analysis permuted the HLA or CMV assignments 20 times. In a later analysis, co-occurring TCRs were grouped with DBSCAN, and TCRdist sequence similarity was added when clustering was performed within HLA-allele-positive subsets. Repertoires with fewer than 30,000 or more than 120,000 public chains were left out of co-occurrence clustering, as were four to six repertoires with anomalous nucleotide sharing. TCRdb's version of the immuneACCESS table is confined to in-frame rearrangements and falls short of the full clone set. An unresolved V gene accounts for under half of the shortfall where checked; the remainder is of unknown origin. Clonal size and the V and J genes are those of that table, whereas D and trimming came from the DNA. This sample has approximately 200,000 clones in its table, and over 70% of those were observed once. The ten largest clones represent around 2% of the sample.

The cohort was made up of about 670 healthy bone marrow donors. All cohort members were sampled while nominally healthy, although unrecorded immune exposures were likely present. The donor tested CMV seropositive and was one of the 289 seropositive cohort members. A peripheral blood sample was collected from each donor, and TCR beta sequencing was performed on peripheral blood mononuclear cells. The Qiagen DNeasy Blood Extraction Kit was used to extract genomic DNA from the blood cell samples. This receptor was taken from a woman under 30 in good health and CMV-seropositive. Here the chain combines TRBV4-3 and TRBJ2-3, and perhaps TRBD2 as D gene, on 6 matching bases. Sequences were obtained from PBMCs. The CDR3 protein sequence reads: CASSQQLATGTDTQYF. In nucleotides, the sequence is TGCGCCAGCAGCCAACAACTAGCTACTGGCACAGATACGCAGTATTTT.